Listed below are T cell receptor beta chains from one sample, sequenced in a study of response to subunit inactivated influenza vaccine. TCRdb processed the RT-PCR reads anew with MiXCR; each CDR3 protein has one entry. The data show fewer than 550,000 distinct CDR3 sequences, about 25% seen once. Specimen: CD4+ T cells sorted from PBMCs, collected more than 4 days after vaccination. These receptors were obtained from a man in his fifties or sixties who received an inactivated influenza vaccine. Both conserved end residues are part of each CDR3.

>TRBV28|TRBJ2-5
CASRKDRDQETQYF
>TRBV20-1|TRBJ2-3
CCARGGLAGGTDTQYF
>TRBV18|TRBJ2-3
CASSDSADTQYF
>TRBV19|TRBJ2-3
CASRPQGPDTQYF
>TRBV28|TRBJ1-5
CASGIQQHF
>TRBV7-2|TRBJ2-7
CASSSFRTSGIYEQYF
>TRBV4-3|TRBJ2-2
CASSHVLASTGELFF
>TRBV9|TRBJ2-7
CASSVENRGSHEQYF
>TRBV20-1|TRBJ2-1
CSARTGLATDEQFF
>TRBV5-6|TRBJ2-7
CASSLLLVGADEQYF
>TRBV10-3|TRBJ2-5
CAISGFQGAGETQYF
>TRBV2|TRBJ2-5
CASTLGGMIQETQYF
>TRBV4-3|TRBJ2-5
CASSQDRRAPETQYF
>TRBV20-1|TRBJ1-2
CSPVQQEPYGYTF
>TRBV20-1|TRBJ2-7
CCAREGGRMSSYEQYF
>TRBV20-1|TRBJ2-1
CSAEPDRGDEQFF
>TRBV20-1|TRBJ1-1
CSARVDRGGTEAFF
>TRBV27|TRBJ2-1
CASSLSTGTASYNEQFF
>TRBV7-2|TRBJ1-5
CASSWAVDQPQHF
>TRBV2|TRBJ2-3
CASNPLGGLSDTQYF
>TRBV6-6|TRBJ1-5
CASRGRENQPQHF
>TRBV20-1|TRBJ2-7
CSGQGLTGEQYF
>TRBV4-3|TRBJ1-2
CASSGRGGRVDGYTF
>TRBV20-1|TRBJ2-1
CSARGGRVTYNEQFF
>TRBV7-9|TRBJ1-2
CASSAMVVRHYGYTF
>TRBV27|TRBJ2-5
CASSPWHRESETQYF